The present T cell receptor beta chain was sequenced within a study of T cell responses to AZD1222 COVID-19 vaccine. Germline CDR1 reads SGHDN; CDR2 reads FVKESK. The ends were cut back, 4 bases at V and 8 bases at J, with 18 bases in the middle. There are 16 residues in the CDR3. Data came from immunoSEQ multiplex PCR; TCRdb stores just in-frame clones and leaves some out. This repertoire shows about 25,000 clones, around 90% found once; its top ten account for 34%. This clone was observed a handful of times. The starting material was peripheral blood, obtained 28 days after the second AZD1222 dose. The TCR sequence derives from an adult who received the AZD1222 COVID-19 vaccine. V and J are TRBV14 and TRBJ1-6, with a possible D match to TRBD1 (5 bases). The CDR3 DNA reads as TGTGCCAGCAGCCCTTCGGGGACGGGGCTTGATTCACCCCTCCACTTT. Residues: CASSPSGTGLDSPLHF.